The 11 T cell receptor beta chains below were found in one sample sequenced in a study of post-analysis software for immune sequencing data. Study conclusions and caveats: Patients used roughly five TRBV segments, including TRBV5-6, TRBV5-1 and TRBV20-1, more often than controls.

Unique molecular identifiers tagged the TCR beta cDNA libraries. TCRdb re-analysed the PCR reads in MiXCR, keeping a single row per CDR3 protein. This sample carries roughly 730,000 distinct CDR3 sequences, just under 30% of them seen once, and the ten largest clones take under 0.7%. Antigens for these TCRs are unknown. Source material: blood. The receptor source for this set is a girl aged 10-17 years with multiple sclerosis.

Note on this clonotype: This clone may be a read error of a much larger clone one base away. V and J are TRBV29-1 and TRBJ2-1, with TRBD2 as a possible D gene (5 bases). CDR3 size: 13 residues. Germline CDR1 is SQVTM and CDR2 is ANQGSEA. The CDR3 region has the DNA TGCAGCGCGTATACTAGACACAACAATGGGCAGTTCTTC. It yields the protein CSAYTRHNNGQFF.

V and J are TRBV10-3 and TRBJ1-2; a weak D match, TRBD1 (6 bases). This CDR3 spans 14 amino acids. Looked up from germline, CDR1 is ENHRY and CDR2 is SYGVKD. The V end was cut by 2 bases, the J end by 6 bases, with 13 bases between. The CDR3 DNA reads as TGTGCCATCAGTGAGATGCAGGGGAAGGATGGCTACACCTTC. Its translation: CAISEMQGKDGYTF.

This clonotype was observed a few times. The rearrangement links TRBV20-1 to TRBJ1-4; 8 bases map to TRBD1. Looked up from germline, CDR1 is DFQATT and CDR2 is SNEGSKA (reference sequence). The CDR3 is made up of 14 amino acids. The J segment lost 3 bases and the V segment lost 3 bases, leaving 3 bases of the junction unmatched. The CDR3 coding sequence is TGCAGTGCTAGGGGGACAGGCGCTAATGAAAAACTGTTTTTT. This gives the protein CSARGTGANEKLFF.

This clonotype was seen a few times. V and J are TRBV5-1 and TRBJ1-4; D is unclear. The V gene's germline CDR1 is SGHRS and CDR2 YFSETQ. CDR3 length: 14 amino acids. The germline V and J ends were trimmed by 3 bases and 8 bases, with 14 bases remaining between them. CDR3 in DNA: TGCGCCAGCAGCTACTCGCAATCGGCCGAAAAACTGTTTTTT. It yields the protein CASSYSQSAEKLFF.

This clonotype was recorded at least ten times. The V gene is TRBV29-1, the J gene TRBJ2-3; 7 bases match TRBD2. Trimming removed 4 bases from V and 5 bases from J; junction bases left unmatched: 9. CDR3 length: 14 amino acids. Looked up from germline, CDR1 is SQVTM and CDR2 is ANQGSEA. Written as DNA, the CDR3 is TGCAGCGTTGCGCGACTAGCCGCGGGAGATACGCAGTATTTT. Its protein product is CSVARLAAGDTQYF.

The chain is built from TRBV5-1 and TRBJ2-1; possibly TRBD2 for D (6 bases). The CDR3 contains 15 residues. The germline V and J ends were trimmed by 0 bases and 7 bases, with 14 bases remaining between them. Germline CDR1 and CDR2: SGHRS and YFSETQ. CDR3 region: CASSLDGSTGNEQFF. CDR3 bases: TGCGCCAGCAGCTTGGACGGGAGCACGGGGAATGAGCAGTTCTTC.

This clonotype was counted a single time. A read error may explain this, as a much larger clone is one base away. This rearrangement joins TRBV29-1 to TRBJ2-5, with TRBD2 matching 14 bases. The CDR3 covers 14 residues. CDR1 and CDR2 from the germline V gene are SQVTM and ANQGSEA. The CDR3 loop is CSVGTSGGQEIQYF. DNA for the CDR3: TGCAGCGTCGGGACTAGCGGGGGCCAAGAGATCCAGTACTTC.

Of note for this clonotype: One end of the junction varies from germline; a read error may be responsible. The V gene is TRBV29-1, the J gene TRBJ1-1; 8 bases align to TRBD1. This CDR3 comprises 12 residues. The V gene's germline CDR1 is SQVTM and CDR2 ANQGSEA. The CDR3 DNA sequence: TGCGGCGTTGTTGGACAGGGACCTGAAGCTTTCTTT. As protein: CGVVGQGPEAFF.

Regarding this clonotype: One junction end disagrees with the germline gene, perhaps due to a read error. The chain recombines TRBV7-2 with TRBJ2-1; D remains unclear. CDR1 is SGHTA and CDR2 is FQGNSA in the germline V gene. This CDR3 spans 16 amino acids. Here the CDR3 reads CANSLQWRSSYNEQFF. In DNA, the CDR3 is TGTGCCAACAGCTTGCAGTGGCGGTCTTCCTACAATGAGCAGTTCTTC. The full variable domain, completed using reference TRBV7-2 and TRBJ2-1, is GAGVSQSPSNKVTEKGKDVELRCDPISGHTALYWYRQSLGQGLEFLIYFQGNSAPDKSGLPSDRFSAERTGGSVSTLTIQRTQQEDSAVYLCANSLQWRSSYNEQFFGPGTRLTVL.

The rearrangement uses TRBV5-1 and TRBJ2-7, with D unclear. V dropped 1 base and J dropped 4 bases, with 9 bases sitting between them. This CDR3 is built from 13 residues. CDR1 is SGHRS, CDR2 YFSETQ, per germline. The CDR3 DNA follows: TGCGCCAGCAGCTTGTCAGCAGAGTACGAGCAGTACTTC. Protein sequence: CASSLSAEYEQYF.

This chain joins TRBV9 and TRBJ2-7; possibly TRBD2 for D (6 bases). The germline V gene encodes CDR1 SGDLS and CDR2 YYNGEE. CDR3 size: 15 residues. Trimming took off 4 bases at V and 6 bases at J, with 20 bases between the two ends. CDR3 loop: CASSPGGGSPLEQYF. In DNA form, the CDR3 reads TGTGCCAGCAGCCCCGGTGGAGGGTCCCCACTCGAGCAGTACTTC.